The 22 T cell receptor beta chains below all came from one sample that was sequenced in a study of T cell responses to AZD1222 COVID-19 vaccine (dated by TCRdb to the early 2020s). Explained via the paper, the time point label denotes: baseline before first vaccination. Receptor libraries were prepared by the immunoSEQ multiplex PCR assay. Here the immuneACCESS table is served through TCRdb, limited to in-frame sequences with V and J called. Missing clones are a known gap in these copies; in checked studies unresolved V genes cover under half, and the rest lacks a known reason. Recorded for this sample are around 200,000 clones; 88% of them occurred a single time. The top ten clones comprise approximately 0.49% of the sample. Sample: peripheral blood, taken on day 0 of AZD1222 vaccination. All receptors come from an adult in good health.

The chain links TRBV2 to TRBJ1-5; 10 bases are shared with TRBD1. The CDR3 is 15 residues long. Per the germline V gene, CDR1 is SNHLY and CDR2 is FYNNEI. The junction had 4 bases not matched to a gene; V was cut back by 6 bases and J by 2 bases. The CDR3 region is CASSQTGGGNQPQHF. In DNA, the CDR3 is TGTGCCAGCAGCCAGACAGGGGGCGGCAATCAGCCCCAGCATTTT.

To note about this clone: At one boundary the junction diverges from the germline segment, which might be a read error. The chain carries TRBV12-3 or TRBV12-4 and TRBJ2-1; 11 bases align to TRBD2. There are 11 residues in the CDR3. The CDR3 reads CASSRTSGLVF. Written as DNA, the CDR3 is TGTGCCAGCAGCCGGACTAGCGGGTTAGTCTTC.

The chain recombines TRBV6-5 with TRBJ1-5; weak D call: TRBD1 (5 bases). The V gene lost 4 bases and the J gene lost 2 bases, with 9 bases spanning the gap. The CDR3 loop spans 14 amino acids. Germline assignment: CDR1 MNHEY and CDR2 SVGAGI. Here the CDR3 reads CASSSRGGNQPQHF. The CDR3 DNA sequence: TGTGCCAGCAGTTCTCGGGGGGGCAATCAGCCCCAGCATTTT.

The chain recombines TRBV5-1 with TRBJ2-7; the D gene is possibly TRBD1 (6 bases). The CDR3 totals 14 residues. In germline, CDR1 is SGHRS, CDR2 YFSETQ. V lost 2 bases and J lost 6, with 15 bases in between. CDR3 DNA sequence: TGCGCCAGCAGCTTCGGGGACAAGGTCGTCGAGCAGTACTTC. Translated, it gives CASSFGDKVVEQYF. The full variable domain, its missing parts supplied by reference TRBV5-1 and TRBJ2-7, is KAGVTQTPRYLIKTRGQQVTLSCSPISGHRSVSWYQQTPGQGLQFLFEYFSETQRNKGNFPGRFSGRQFSNSRSEMNVSTLELGDSALYLCASSFGDKVVEQYFGPGTRLTVT.

CDR3: CASSQVDYNSPLHF. CDR3 in DNA: TGTGCCAGCAGCCAGGTAGACTATAATTCACCCCTCCACTTT. The V and J genes are TRBV3-1 (or the pseudogene TRBV3-2) and TRBJ1-6; D gene ambiguous. Trimming removed 3 bases at V and 3 bases at J, with 6 bases between. CDR3 length: 14 amino acids. Germline values: CDR1 LGHDT, CDR2 YNNKEL (reference sequence).

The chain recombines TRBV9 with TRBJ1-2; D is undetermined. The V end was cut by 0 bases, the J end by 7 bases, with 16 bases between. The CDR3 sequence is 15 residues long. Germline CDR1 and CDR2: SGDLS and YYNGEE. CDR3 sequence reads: CASSVATGPEGGYTF. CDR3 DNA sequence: TGTGCCAGCAGCGTAGCTACTGGGCCGGAGGGTGGCTACACCTTC.

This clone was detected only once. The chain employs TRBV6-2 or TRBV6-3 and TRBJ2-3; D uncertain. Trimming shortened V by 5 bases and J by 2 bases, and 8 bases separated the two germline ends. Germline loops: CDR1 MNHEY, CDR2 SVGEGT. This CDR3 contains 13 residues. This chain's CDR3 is CASSPWITDTQYF. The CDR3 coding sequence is TGTGCCAGCAGTCCGTGGATCACAGATACGCAGTATTTT.

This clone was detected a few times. For the CDR3, the DNA is TGTGCCAGCATGGGCCCCGAGCGGAGCAATCAGCCCCAGCATTTT. This codes for CASMGPERSNQPQHF. This chain connects TRBV2 to TRBJ1-5; D remains unclear. Per the germline V gene, CDR1 is SNHLY and CDR2 is FYNNEI. This CDR3 has 15 amino acids. The V gene lost 7 bases and the J gene lost 1 base, with 14 bases spanning the gap.

CDR3 region: CASSRAGGVSQPQHF. CDR3 nucleotides: TGTGCCAGCAGCCGAGCAGGGGGCGTCAGTCAGCCCCAGCATTTT. The chain has TRBV28 and TRBJ1-5, with 8 bases lining up with TRBD1. Germline V gives CDR1 MDHEN, CDR2 SYDVKM. V dropped 6 bases and J dropped 6; count of bases not matched to a gene: 10. The CDR3 consists of 15 residues. The variable domain in full, completed from reference TRBV28 and TRBJ1-5, reads DVKVTQSSRYLVKRTGEKVFLECVQDMDHENMFWYRQDPGLGLRLIYFSYDVKMKEKGDIPEGYSVSREKKERFSLILESASTNQTSMYLCASSRAGGVSQPQHFGDGTRLSIL.

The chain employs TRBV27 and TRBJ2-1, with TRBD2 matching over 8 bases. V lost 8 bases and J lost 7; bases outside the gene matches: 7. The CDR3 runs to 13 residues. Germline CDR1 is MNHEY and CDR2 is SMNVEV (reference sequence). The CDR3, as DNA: TGTGCCAGCGCCGGGACTAGTATGAATGAGCAGTTCTTC. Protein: CASAGTSMNEQFF.

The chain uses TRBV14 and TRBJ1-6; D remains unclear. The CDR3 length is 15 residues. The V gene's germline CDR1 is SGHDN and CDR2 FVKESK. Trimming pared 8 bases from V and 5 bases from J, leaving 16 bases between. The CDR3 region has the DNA TGTGCCAGCCGTAATTCGATTGCCAATAATTCACCCCTCCACTTT. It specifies CASRNSIANNSPLHF.

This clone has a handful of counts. The CDR3 loop reads CASSPRIGTGGHNEQFF. In DNA, the CDR3 is TGTGCCAGCTCACCACGTATCGGAACAGGGGGACACAATGAGCAGTTCTTC. The chain combines TRBV18 with TRBJ2-1; 8 bases are shared with TRBD1. J lost 5 bases, V lost 1 base, and 10 bases had no gene match. CDR1 is KGHSH and CDR2 is LQKENI in the germline V gene. This CDR3 is built from 17 residues.

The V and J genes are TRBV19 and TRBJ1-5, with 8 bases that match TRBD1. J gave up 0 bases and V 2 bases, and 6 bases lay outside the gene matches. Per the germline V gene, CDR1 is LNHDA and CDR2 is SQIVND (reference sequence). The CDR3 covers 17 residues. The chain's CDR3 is CASSITGGRYSNQPQHF. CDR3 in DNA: TGTGCCAGTAGTATAACAGGGGGAAGATATAGCAATCAGCCCCAGCATTTT.

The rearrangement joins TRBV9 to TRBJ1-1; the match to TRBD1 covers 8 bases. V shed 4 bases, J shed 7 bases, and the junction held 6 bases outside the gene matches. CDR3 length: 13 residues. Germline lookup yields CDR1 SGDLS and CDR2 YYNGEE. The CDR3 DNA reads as TGTGCCAGCAGCCCCGGGACAGGCAGTGAAGCTTTCTTT. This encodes CASSPGTGSEAFF.

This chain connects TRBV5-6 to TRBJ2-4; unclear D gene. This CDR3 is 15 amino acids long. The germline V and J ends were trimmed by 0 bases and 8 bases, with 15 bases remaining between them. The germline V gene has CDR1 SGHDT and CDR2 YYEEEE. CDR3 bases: TGTGCCAGCAGCTTGGTTGGGATGGGTTTGGACATTCAGTACTTC. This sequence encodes CASSLVGMGLDIQYF.

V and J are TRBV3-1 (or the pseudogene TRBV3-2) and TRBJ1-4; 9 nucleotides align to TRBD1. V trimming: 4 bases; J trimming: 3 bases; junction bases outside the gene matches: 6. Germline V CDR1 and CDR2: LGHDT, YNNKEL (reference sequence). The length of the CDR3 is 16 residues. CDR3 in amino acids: CASSPTGGEANEKLFF. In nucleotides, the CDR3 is TGTGCCAGCAGCCCCACAGGGGGCGAAGCTAATGAAAAACTGTTTTTT.

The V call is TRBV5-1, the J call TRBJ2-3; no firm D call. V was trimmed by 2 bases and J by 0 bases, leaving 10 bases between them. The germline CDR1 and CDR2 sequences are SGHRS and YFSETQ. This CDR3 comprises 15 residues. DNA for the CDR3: TGCGCCAGCAGCTTACAAAGCGTAAGCACAGATACGCAGTATTTT. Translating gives CASSLQSVSTDTQYF.

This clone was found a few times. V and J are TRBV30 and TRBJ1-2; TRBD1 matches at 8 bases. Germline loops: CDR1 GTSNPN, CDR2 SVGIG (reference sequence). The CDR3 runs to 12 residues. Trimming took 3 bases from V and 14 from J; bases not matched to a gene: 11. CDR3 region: CAWSDRDRSSTF. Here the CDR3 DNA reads TGTGCCTGGAGCGACCGGGACAGGTCATCTACCTTC. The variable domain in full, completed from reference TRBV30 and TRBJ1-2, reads SQTIHQWPATLVQPVGSPLSLECTVEGTSNPNLYWYRQAAGRGLQLLFYSVGIGQISSEVPQNLSASRPQDRQFILSSKKLLLSDSGFYLCAWSDRDRSSTFGSGTRLTVV.

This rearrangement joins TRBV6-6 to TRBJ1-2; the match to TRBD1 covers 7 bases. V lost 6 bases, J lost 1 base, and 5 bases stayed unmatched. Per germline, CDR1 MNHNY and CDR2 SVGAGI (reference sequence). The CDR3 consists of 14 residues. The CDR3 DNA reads TGTGCCAGCAGCCGTACAGGGGTTAACTATGGCTACACCTTC. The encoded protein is CASSRTGVNYGYTF.

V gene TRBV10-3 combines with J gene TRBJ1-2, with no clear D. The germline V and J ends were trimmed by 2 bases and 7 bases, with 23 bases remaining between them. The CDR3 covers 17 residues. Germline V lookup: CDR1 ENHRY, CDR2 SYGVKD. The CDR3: CAISEPSGIAARIGYTF. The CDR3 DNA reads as TGTGCCATCAGTGAGCCTTCTGGGATTGCAGCAAGGATTGGCTACACCTTC.

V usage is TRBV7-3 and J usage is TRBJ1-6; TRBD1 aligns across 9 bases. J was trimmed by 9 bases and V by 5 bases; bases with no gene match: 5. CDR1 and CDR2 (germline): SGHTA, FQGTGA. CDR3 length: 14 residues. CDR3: CASSLDRGGSPLHF. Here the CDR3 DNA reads TGTGCCAGCAGCCTGGACAGGGGAGGTTCACCCCTCCACTTT.

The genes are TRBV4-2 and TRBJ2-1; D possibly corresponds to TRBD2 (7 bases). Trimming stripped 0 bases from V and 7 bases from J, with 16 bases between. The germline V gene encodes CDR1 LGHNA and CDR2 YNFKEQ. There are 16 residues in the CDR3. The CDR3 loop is CASSQERGGGWNEQFF. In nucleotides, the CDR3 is TGTGCCAGCAGCCAAGAGCGAGGGGGGGGCTGGAATGAGCAGTTCTTC.